A selection of T cell receptor beta chains follows, all from one sample in a study of blood T cells in healthy people across ages. Each CDR3 protein is one row after TCRdb ran MiXCR on the 5' RACE reads. The table lists over 1,200,000 distinct CDR3 sequences, approximately 59% of them singletons. The sequenced sample consisted of blood. The receptors shown here come from a man younger than 35 in good health. CDR3s include the opening cysteine and the closing phenylalanine or tryptophan. The D gene is left open where the match is weak. Rows may omit the clone size; those that give it use once, few, many or a size class.

clone size	V gene	D gene	CDR3 length	J gene	CDR3 protein	CDR3 DNA
NA	TRBV5-1	NA	15	TRBJ2-7	CASSPEGGFSYEQYF	TGCGCCAGCAGCCCGGAGGGGGGGTTTTCATACGAGCAGTACTTC
NA	TRBV29-1	TRBD1	15	TRBJ1-1	CSVVRTGSVNTEAFF	TGCAGCGTCGTCCGGACAGGTTCGGTGAACACTGAAGCTTTCTTT
NA	TRBV3-1	NA	16	TRBJ2-2	CASSHPGGSDTGELFF	TGTGCCAGCAGCCACCCGGGTGGTAGCGACACCGGGGAGCTGTTTTTT
few	TRBV12-3/TRBV12-4	NA	11	TRBJ2-1	CARSVGNEQFF	TGTGCCAGATCGGTGGGGAATGAGCAGTTCTTC
NA	TRBV7-6	NA	13	TRBJ1-1	CASSVAAGTEAFF	TGTGCCAGCAGCGTAGCTGCAGGGACTGAAGCTTTCTTT
few	TRBV4-2	TRBD2	14	TRBJ2-7	CASSQALAGYEQYF	TGTGCCAGCAGCCAAGCACTAGCGGGGTACGAGCAGTACTTC
few	TRBV4-1	NA	17	TRBJ2-3	CASSQEGTEGWSDTQYF	TGCGCCAGCAGCCAAGAGGGGACCGAGGGGTGGTCAGATACGCAGTATTTT
NA	TRBV15	TRBD2	13	TRBJ2-1	CATSSTSGNEQFF	TGTGCCACCAGCAGCACTAGCGGCAATGAGCAGTTCTTC
NA	TRBV20-1	NA	14	TRBJ1-1	CSARVVVGDTEAFF	TGCAGTGCTAGAGTTGTGGTTGGGGACACTGAAGCTTTCTTT
NA	TRBV4-3	NA	13	TRBJ2-4	CASSQLAQNIQYF	TGCGCCAGCAGCCAGCTAGCCCAAAACATTCAGTACTTC
NA	TRBV27	NA	13	TRBJ2-7	CASSPARPYEQYF	TGTGCCAGCAGTCCCGCTCGGCCCTACGAGCAGTACTTC
NA	TRBV27	NA	14	TRBJ1-1	CASGIMNMNTEAFF	TGTGCCAGCGGAATTATGAACATGAACACTGAAGCTTTCTTT
NA	TRBV7-9	NA	17	TRBJ2-5	CASSLLAGTGLSNEQYF	TGTGCCAGCAGCTTACTAGCGGGGACAGGGTTAAGCAATGAGCAGTACTTC
few	TRBV7-2	NA	17	TRBJ1-4	CASSLEILAATNEKLFF	TGTGCCAGCAGCTTAGAGATTCTGGCTGCAACTAATGAAAAACTGTTTTTT
NA	TRBV5-1	NA	14	TRBJ2-3	CASSPGDSTDTQYF	TGCGCCAGCAGCCCGGGGGATAGCACAGATACGCAGTATTTT
NA	TRBV20-1	NA	11	TRBJ2-7	CSTSAGAEQYF	TGCAGTACTAGTGCAGGGGCCGAGCAGTACTTC
few	TRBV6-1	TRBD2	13	TRBJ2-1	CASRGTRYNEQFF	TGTGCCAGCAGAGGGACTAGATACAATGAGCAGTTCTTC
NA	TRBV6-1	NA	16	TRBJ2-3	CASTLARGLNTDTQYF	TGTGCCAGCACCCTCGCGAGGGGACTTAACACAGATACGCAGTATTTT
NA	TRBV4-1	NA	15	TRBJ2-1	CASSQAWGRGNEQFF	TGCGCCAGCAGCCAAGCGTGGGGGCGCGGGAATGAGCAGTTCTTC
NA	TRBV5-1	NA	14	TRBJ2-3	CASGTLGGTDTQYF	TGCGCTTCCGGGACTCTTGGAGGCACAGATACGCAGTATTTT
NA	TRBV29-1	NA	13	TRBJ2-1	CSVGPTSYNEQFF	TGCAGCGTTGGGCCCACCTCCTACAATGAGCAGTTCTTC
once	TRBV4-3	NA	20	TRBJ2-6	CASSQVSWGNLNAGANVLTF	TGCGCCAGCAGCCAAGTGTCCTGGGGGAATTTGAATGCTGGGGCCAACGTCCTGACTTTC
NA	TRBV5-1	NA	14	TRBJ2-3	CASSLAFRGDTQYF	TGCGCCAGCAGCTTGGCGTTCCGGGGGGATACGCAGTATTTT
NA	TRBV10-3	NA	15	TRBJ2-3	CAISADSPSTDTQYF	TGTGCCATCAGTGCGGACAGCCCTAGCACAGATACGCAGTATTTT
NA	TRBV29-1	NA	16	TRBJ2-7	CSVEESQGWYAGEQYF	TGCAGCGTTGAAGAGAGTCAGGGTTGGTACGCCGGGGAGCAGTACTTC
NA	TRBV12-3/TRBV12-4	NA	16	TRBJ2-5	CASSPTGGGGKETQYF	TGTGCCAGCAGTCCCACCGGAGGCGGGGGCAAAGAGACCCAGTACTTC
NA	TRBV12-3/TRBV12-4	NA	17	TRBJ2-1	CASSFPYLASSYNEQFF	TGTGCCAGCAGTTTCCCCTACCTAGCGAGCTCCTACAATGAGCAGTTCTTC
once	TRBV6-6	TRBD2	16	TRBJ2-2	CASSYIAGIDTGELFF	TGTGCCAGCAGTTACATAGCGGGGATAGACACCGGGGAGCTGTTTTTT
few	TRBV29-1	NA	14	TRBJ2-5	CSVERLGTGETQYF	TGCAGCGTTGAACGGTTAGGGACGGGGGAGACCCAGTACTTC
NA	TRBV20-1	NA	16	TRBJ2-6	CSAGALPRAGANVLTF	TGCAGTGCTGGTGCGCTCCCAAGGGCTGGGGCCAACGTCCTGACTTTC
NA	TRBV6-6	NA	13	TRBJ1-5	CASRLGGDQPQHF	TGTGCATCCCGTCTGGGAGGGGATCAGCCCCAGCATTTT
NA	TRBV6-2/TRBV6-3	NA	15	TRBJ2-2	CASRPLGVETGELFF	TGTGCCAGCAGACCTCTTGGGGTGGAGACCGGGGAGCTGTTTTTT